This T cell receptor (beta chain) was retrieved from a study of blood T cells in healthy people across ages. Primed by a sample-barcoded 5' primer and a J-beta primer mix, a second PCR proceeded for about 7 to 11 cycles. TCRdb re-called the 5' RACE reads with MiXCR, one entry per CDR3 protein. The sample records about 1.4 million distinct CDR3 sequences, around 55% being singletons. This clonotype has a handful of counts. Germline values: CDR1 MGHRA, CDR2 YSYEKL. The CDR3 runs to 18 residues. V lost 4 bases and J 0 bases, leaving 19 bases between the germline ends. This chain links TRBV4-1 with TRBJ2-4, with TRBD1 as a possible D gene (5 bases). Sequences were obtained from blood. The clonotype originates from a man in his late teens or twenties in good health. The CDR3 nucleotides are TGCGCCAGCAGCCCCCCGGGCAGGGCAGCTATAGCCAAAAACATTCAGTACTTC. It codes for CASSPPGRAAIAKNIQYF.